This T cell receptor (beta chain) was identified in a study of identical twins. Study outcomes and limitations: Memory repertoires lacked the insertion deficit that abundant cord blood beta clonotypes showed. These conclusions were based on statistical analysis (cross-sectional, not following the same donors).

J was trimmed by 3 bases and V by 3 bases; bases with no gene match: 3. The CDR3 runs 14 residues. Unique molecular identifiers were present on the cDNA, and a universal primer site came from template switching. In TCRdb, the 5' RACE reads were re-called with MiXCR into one record per CDR3 protein. The sample shows fewer than 350,000 distinct CDR3 sequences, under 9% of them seen only once. Only healthy Caucasians were enrolled as donors. A note on this clonotype: Its specificity is not known.

The sample also formed part of further work on yellow fever vaccine responses in identical twins.

The specimen was memory (CD45RO+) T cells sorted from blood. The chain recombines TRBV12-3 or TRBV12-4 with TRBJ1-2; 8 positions agree with TRBD1. This receptor was taken from a woman aged 18-30 years in good health. The CDR3 nucleotides read TGTGCCAGCAGTTTTCAGGGGGCTCACTATGGCTACACCTTC. As protein: CASSFQGAHYGYTF.